The 21 T cell receptor beta chains in this list originate from one sample, sequenced in a study of early T cells in non-severe SARS-CoV-2 infection. TCRdb reanalysed the 5' RACE reads using MiXCR and keeps one entry per CDR3 protein. The table includes 70,000 or so distinct CDR3 sequences, about 12% detected once. The sequenced sample was whole blood. The source of these receptors is an adult who was a healthcare worker with PCR-confirmed SARS-CoV-2 infection or an uninfected control (not recorded which).

For the CDR3, the DNA is TGTGCCAGCAGCCGCAACGAATTTAGTGAAAAACTGTTTTTT. This sequence encodes CASSRNEFSEKLFF. V usage is TRBV14 and J usage is TRBJ1-4, with no clear D. CDR1 SGHDN and CDR2 FVKESK come from the germline V gene. Trimming shortened V by 4 bases and J by 7 bases, and 13 bases separated the two germline ends. This CDR3 comprises 14 residues.

There are many counts of this clonotype. V is TRBV6-5 and J is TRBJ1-1, with D maybe TRBD1 (5 bases). Looked up from germline, CDR1 is MNHEY and CDR2 is SVGAGI. Trimming cost V 6 bases and J 0 bases, with 14 bases left between them. This CDR3 is 15 amino acids long. In DNA, the CDR3 is TGTGCCAGCAGCCGAAGTTGGGGGGTGAACACTGAAGCTTTCTTT. Its translation is CASSRSWGVNTEAFF.

This clonotype was seen many times. V is TRBV5-1 and J is TRBJ2-1; the match to TRBD2 covers 8 bases. The CDR3 loop spans 14 amino acids. In germline, CDR1 is SGHRS, CDR2 YFSETQ. V lost 2 bases to trimming and J lost 4 bases; unmatched junction nucleotides: 2. The CDR3 sequence is CASSFIAGYNEQFF. DNA of the CDR3: TGCGCCAGCAGCTTTATAGCGGGGTACAATGAGCAGTTCTTC.

This clonotype was seen repeatedly, ten times or more. J is TRBJ2-1 and V is TRBV7-9; D possibly corresponds to TRBD2 (5 bases). The germline CDR1 and CDR2 sequences are SEHNR and FQNEAQ (reference sequence). Deletions cut 5 bases from V and 6 bases from J, with 23 bases between. The CDR3 length is 17 residues. The CDR3 nucleotides read TGTGCCAGCAGCCCGACGAAAGGAGGCGGTCTAGGCAATGAGCAGTTCTTC. Translating gives CASSPTKGGGLGNEQFF.

This clonotype was counted only a few times. V usage is TRBV7-2 and J usage is TRBJ2-1; D is perhaps TRBD1 (6 bases). The CDR3 runs to 13 residues. Per germline, CDR1 SGHTA and CDR2 FQGNSA. V lost 5 bases and J lost 5, with 10 bases in between. CDR3 nucleotide sequence: TGTGCCAGCAGCGGGGGCCTCGACAATGAGCAGTTCTTC. Translation gives CASSGGLDNEQFF.

The table lists this clonotype with a few counts. The chain has TRBV2 and TRBJ2-1; 7 nucleotides agree with TRBD2. J gave up 6 bases and V 6 bases, and 8 bases lay outside the gene matches. CDR1 is SNHLY and CDR2 is FYNNEI in the germline V gene. The CDR3 covers 14 residues. CDR3 sequence reads: CASSIRGVSNEQFF. The CDR3 DNA reads TGTGCCAGCAGCATCCGGGGGGTCAGCAATGAGCAGTTCTTC. The complete variable domain, with remaining parts taken from reference TRBV2 and TRBJ2-1, reads EPEVTQTPSHQVTQMGQEVILRCVPISNHLYFYWYRQILGQKVEFLVSFYNNEISEKSEIFDDQFSVERPDGSNFTLKIRSTKLEDSAMYFCASSIRGVSNEQFFGPGTRLTVL.

The chain links TRBV9 to TRBJ2-2; TRBD1 or TRBD2 may be the D gene (5 bases each). V was pared by 2 bases and J by 6 bases, with 11 bases between. This CDR3 comprises 14 residues. Germline loops: CDR1 SGDLS, CDR2 YYNGEE. CDR3 residues: CASSVGLGPGELFF. The CDR3 nucleotides are TGTGCCAGCAGCGTCGGACTGGGGCCCGGGGAGCTGTTTTTT.

This clonotype was observed a few times. J is TRBJ2-1 and V is TRBV5-1; 10 bases fit TRBD2. Unmatched junction bases numbered 7, after V lost 0 bases and J lost 1 base. CDR1 SGHRS and CDR2 YFSETQ come from the germline V gene. This CDR3 is built from 18 residues. The CDR3 DNA is TGCGCCAGCAGCTTGGGGGGACTAGCGCAAAGATCCTACAATGAGCAGTTCTTC. Its translation is CASSLGGLAQRSYNEQFF. Full variable domain (remainder filled in from reference TRBV5-1 and TRBJ2-1): KAGVTQTPRYLIKTRGQQVTLSCSPISGHRSVSWYQQTPGQGLQFLFEYFSETQRNKGNFPGRFSGRQFSNSRSEMNVSTLELGDSALYLCASSLGGLAQRSYNEQFFGPGTRLTVL.

This clonotype occurred a few times. V gene TRBV4-3 combines with J gene TRBJ2-7, with 11 bases that match TRBD2. Trimming cost V 0 bases and J 6 bases; bases outside gene matches: 10. Germline-derived CDR1 and CDR2 are LGHNA and YSLEER. This CDR3 comprises 17 residues. In DNA form, the CDR3 reads TGCGCCAGCAGCCAAGACCTTACTAGCGGGGGCCCCTCCGAGCAGTACTTC. It is translated as CASSQDLTSGGPSEQYF.

The rearrangement links TRBV11-1 to TRBJ1-5; a possible D gene is TRBD1 (6 bases). The CDR3 length is 13 residues. V was shortened by 3 bases and J by 4 bases, with 7 bases between the two germline ends. The V gene's germline CDR1 is SGHAT and CDR2 FQDESV (reference sequence). The CDR3 sequence: CASSLGTNQPQHF. CDR3 DNA: TGTGCCAGCAGCTTGGGGACAAATCAGCCCCAGCATTTT.

This clonotype was recorded at least ten times. The rearrangement joins TRBV29-1 to TRBJ2-5; D possibly corresponds to TRBD1 (6 bases). V lost 5 bases and J 5 bases, leaving 9 bases between the germline ends. Germline lookup yields CDR1 SQVTM and CDR2 ANQGSEA. The CDR3 length is 11 residues. The CDR3 region has the DNA TGCAGCGTTAACAGGGTTGAGACCCAGTACTTC. As protein: CSVNRVETQYF.

This clonotype was seen ten or more times. The CDR3 reads CASSLGAGSAYEQYF. The DNA for the CDR3 is TGTGCCAGCAGCTTAGGGGCAGGGAGCGCCTACGAGCAGTACTTC. The chain joins TRBV11-3 to TRBJ2-7, with D perhaps given as TRBD1 or TRBD2 (5 bases each). The CDR3 has 15 amino acids. CDR1 is SGHNT, CDR2 YENEEA, per germline. Trimming left V 1 base short and J 2 bases short, with 12 bases between.

This chain connects TRBV7-9 to TRBJ2-1; D gene uncertain. The CDR3 has 17 residues. Germline CDR1 reads SEHNR; CDR2 reads FQNEAQ (reference sequence). The V end was cut by 1 base, the J end by 5 bases, with 18 bases between. The CDR3: CASSLELKPDTHNEQFF. CDR3 nucleotides: TGTGCCAGCAGCTTAGAGCTAAAGCCTGACACACACAATGAGCAGTTCTTC. The full variable domain, in which reference TRBV7-9 and TRBJ2-1 provide the parts outside the CDR3, is DTGVSQNPRHKITKRGQNVTFRCDPISEHNRLYWYRQTLGQGPEFLTYFQNEAQLEKSRLLSDRFSAERPKGSFSTLEIQRTEQGDSAMYLCASSLELKPDTHNEQFFGPGTRLTVL.

The rearrangement uses TRBV2 and TRBJ2-5; 7 nucleotides agree with TRBD2. The CDR3 spans 16 residues. J lost 4 bases, V lost 1 base, and 9 bases had no gene match. Germline V gene lookup returns CDR1 SNHLY and CDR2 FYNNEI. CDR3 sequence (DNA): TGTGCCAGCAGTGAAGGAACGGGGGGACCTTTAGAGACCCAGTACTTC. Translation gives CASSEGTGGPLETQYF.

This clonotype was observed at least ten times. The chain uses TRBV10-3 and TRBJ2-2; possible D gene TRBD1, 5 bases. The length of the CDR3 is 15 residues. The germline gives CDR1 ENHRY, CDR2 SYGVKD. V was pared by 8 bases and J by 3 bases, with 16 bases between. This CDR3 is CAIATSGIHTGELFF. The CDR3 DNA reads TGTGCCATCGCCACCTCAGGGATTCACACCGGGGAGCTGTTTTTT.

At least ten counts were recorded for this clonotype. The V and J genes are TRBV7-9 and TRBJ1-6; D not resolved. Germline V CDR1 and CDR2: SEHNR, FQNEAQ (reference sequence). There are 14 residues in the CDR3. The germline V and J ends were trimmed by 7 bases and 11 bases, with 18 bases remaining between them. In DNA, the CDR3 is TGTGCCAGCACCTATTCGGGGATTCGGACACCCCTCCACTTT. Residues: CASTYSGIRTPLHF.

This clonotype was detected a few times. The junction departs from germline at one end; a sequencing error may be responsible. The chain recombines TRBV30 with TRBJ1-1; 9 bases line up with TRBD1. Per the germline V gene, CDR1 is GTSNPN and CDR2 is SVGIG (reference sequence). The CDR3 runs to 13 residues. The CDR3 loop is CACPGTGNAEAFF. The CDR3, as DNA: TGTGCCTGCCCCGGGACAGGGAACGCTGAAGCTTTCTTT.

This clonotype appeared a few times. The chain combines TRBV6-6 with TRBJ2-5, with D possibly matching TRBD1 (5 bases). This CDR3 comprises 14 residues. The ends were cut back, 2 bases at V and 7 bases at J, with 14 bases in the middle. Germline lookup yields CDR1 MNHNY and CDR2 SVGAGI (reference sequence). CDR3 in amino acids: CASSYSGAFSTQYF. The CDR3 DNA follows: TGTGCCAGCAGTTACAGTGGGGCCTTTTCGACCCAGTACTTC.

Ten or more counts support this clonotype. The chain employs TRBV2 and TRBJ2-7; D gene ambiguous. The CDR3 is 14 residues long. V was clipped by 3 bases and J by 3 bases, with 12 bases between them. Germline CDR1 and CDR2: SNHLY and FYNNEI. CDR3 amino acids: CASSDKVSLYEQYF. The CDR3 DNA follows: TGTGCCAGCAGTGATAAGGTCAGCCTCTACGAGCAGTACTTC.

This clonotype was seen at least ten times. The genes are TRBV20-1 and TRBJ2-7; perhaps TRBD2 as D (5 bases). CDR1 and CDR2 from the germline V gene are DFQATT and SNEGSKA (reference sequence). The V end was cut by 3 bases, the J end by 4 bases, with 19 bases between. The CDR3 totals 15 residues. The CDR3 loop reads CSAREERLNKYEQYF. The CDR3 nucleotides are TGCAGTGCTAGGGAGGAGCGGCTCAACAAGTACGAGCAGTACTTC.

A few counts support this clonotype. The junction departs from germline at one end; a sequencing error may be responsible. The CDR3 loop is CASTPGKRGTETQYF. The CDR3 DNA follows: TGTGCTAGCACCCCGGGGAAGCGGGGGACAGAGACCCAGTACTTC. The rearrangement uses TRBV7-7 and TRBJ2-5; 8 bases line up with TRBD2. Per germline, CDR1 SSHAT and CDR2 FNYEAQ (reference sequence). This CDR3 has 15 residues.